Listed below are T cell receptor beta chains from one sample, sequenced in a study of blood T cells in healthy people across ages. TCRdb re-called the 5' RACE reads through MiXCR, storing one row per CDR3 protein. Among 800,000 to 950,000 distinct CDR3 sequences, roughly 43% were seen once, and the ten largest hold 13%. The source material was blood. Every receptor here comes from a man aged 25-45 years in good health. CDR3s include the opening cysteine and the closing phenylalanine or tryptophan. The D gene is left open where the match is weak. Size is stated for part of the rows, as once, few or many counts, or as a class when the clone is expanded.

abundance: many; j_gene: TRBJ2-1; v_gene: TRBV27; len: 14; d_gene: .; CDR3aa: CASSFRGSYNEQFF; CDR3nt: TGTGCCAGCAGTTTCCGGGGCTCCTACAATGAGCAGTTCTTC
abundance: .; j_gene: TRBJ1-2; v_gene: TRBV4-1; len: 16; d_gene: .; CDR3aa: CASSLDSGAMVGGYTF; CDR3nt: TGCGCCAGCAGCCTCGATTCGGGGGCGATGGTTGGTGGCTACACCTTC
abundance: .; j_gene: TRBJ2-5; v_gene: TRBV10-3; len: 13; d_gene: .; CDR3aa: CAISETGSETQYF; CDR3nt: TGTGCCATCAGTGAAACAGGGTCAGAGACCCAGTACTTC
abundance: few; j_gene: TRBJ1-4; v_gene: TRBV12-3/TRBV12-4; len: 14; d_gene: .; CDR3aa: CASSLVLGGEKLFF; CDR3nt: TGTGCCAGCAGTTTAGTCCTCGGAGGTGAAAAACTGTTTTTT
abundance: many; j_gene: TRBJ2-3; v_gene: TRBV6-2/TRBV6-3; len: 11; d_gene: .; CDR3aa: CASSAGYTQYF; CDR3nt: TGTGCCAGCAGCGCGGGGTATACGCAGTATTTT
abundance: .; j_gene: TRBJ2-3; v_gene: TRBV5-1; len: 15; d_gene: .; CDR3aa: CASSLDGTNTDTQYF; CDR3nt: TGCGCCAGCAGCTTGGACGGAACAAACACAGATACGCAGTATTTT
abundance: .; j_gene: TRBJ2-7; v_gene: TRBV20-1; len: 14; d_gene: .; CDR3aa: CSARDWRDRDEQYF; CDR3nt: TGCAGTGCTAGAGATTGGAGGGACAGAGACGAGCAGTACTTC
abundance: many; j_gene: TRBJ1-2; v_gene: TRBV7-2; len: 16; d_gene: TRBD1; CDR3aa: CASSLGGQGANYGYTF; CDR3nt: TGTGCCAGCAGCTTAGGAGGACAGGGGGCTAACTATGGCTACACCTTC
abundance: .; j_gene: TRBJ2-3; v_gene: TRBV11-2; len: 14; d_gene: TRBD2; CDR3aa: CASSSSGDTDTQYF; CDR3nt: TGTGCCAGCAGCTCTAGCGGGGACACAGATACGCAGTATTTT
abundance: .; j_gene: TRBJ2-3; v_gene: TRBV25-1; len: 14; d_gene: .; CDR3aa: CASRRDTSTDTQYF; CDR3nt: TGTGCCAGCAGGCGGGACACATCCACAGATACGCAGTATTTT
abundance: few; j_gene: TRBJ2-3; v_gene: TRBV18; len: 18; d_gene: TRBD2; CDR3aa: CASSPGLAGGTLADTQYF; CDR3nt: TGTGCCAGCTCACCCGGACTAGCGGGGGGGACCCTAGCAGATACGCAGTATTTT
abundance: .; j_gene: TRBJ2-6; v_gene: TRBV9; len: 19; d_gene: TRBD1; CDR3aa: CASSVVPGQGTSGANVLTF; CDR3nt: TGTGCCAGCAGCGTAGTTCCGGGACAGGGGACATCTGGGGCCAACGTCCTGACTTTC
abundance: .; j_gene: TRBJ1-1; v_gene: TRBV20-1; len: 14; d_gene: TRBD1; CDR3aa: CSASGQGGNTEAFF; CDR3nt: TGCAGTGCTAGTGGGCAGGGGGGGAACACTGAAGCTTTCTTT
abundance: .; j_gene: TRBJ2-7; v_gene: TRBV2; len: 14; d_gene: .; CDR3aa: CASSETEKIYEQYF; CDR3nt: TGTGCCAGCAGCGAGACAGAGAAAATCTACGAGCAGTACTTC
abundance: few; j_gene: TRBJ2-7; v_gene: TRBV28; len: 14; d_gene: TRBD1; CDR3aa: CASAGTGLSYEQYF; CDR3nt: TGTGCCAGCGCGGGGACAGGGCTCTCCTACGAGCAGTACTTC
abundance: .; j_gene: TRBJ1-5; v_gene: TRBV18; len: 15; d_gene: .; CDR3aa: CASSQAEKSNQPQHF; CDR3nt: TGTGCCAGCTCACAGGCAGAAAAAAGCAATCAGCCCCAGCATTTT
abundance: .; j_gene: TRBJ1-1; v_gene: TRBV30; len: 11; d_gene: .; CDR3aa: CAWSLQGRGFF; CDR3nt: TGTGCCTGGAGTCTGCAGGGACGGGGTTTCTTT
abundance: once; j_gene: TRBJ2-3; v_gene: TRBV3-1; len: 15; d_gene: .; CDR3aa: CASSQTWAPADTQYF; CDR3nt: TGTGCCAGCAGCCAGACCTGGGCACCCGCAGATACGCAGTATTTT
abundance: .; j_gene: TRBJ1-4; v_gene: TRBV4-2; len: 16; d_gene: TRBD1; CDR3aa: CASSQDVGTGARELFF; CDR3nt: TGTGCCAGCAGCCAAGATGTTGGGACAGGGGCCAGGGAACTGTTTTTT
abundance: .; j_gene: TRBJ2-3; v_gene: TRBV4-2; len: 17; d_gene: TRBD1; CDR3aa: CASSQDLYRGSADTQYF; CDR3nt: TGTGCCAGCAGCCAAGATCTGTACAGGGGATCGGCAGATACGCAGTATTTT
abundance: .; j_gene: TRBJ2-1; v_gene: TRBV28; len: 17; d_gene: TRBD2; CDR3aa: CASTSTGAGTSGKGQFF; CDR3nt: TGTGCCAGCACCTCAACAGGGGCCGGGACTAGCGGGAAGGGGCAGTTCTTC
abundance: few; j_gene: TRBJ2-3; v_gene: TRBV29-1; len: 15; d_gene: TRBD2; CDR3aa: CSVGHTSGGSLGQYF; CDR3nt: TGCAGCGTGGGTCACACTAGCGGGGGCTCTTTGGGGCAGTATTTT
abundance: few; j_gene: TRBJ1-6; v_gene: TRBV6-1; len: 18; d_gene: TRBD1; CDR3aa: CASSATGDPSSYNSPLHF; CDR3nt: TGTGCCAGCAGTGCGACAGGGGACCCAAGCTCCTATAATTCACCCCTCCACTTT
abundance: .; j_gene: TRBJ1-2; v_gene: TRBV4-2; len: 17; d_gene: .; CDR3aa: CASSQSKGRDGHYGYTF; CDR3nt: TGTGCCAGCAGCCAAAGTAAGGGGCGGGATGGGCACTATGGCTACACCTTC
abundance: .; j_gene: TRBJ2-3; v_gene: TRBV14; len: 14; d_gene: .; CDR3aa: CASSQGDLTDTQYF; CDR3nt: TGTGCCAGCAGCCAAGGCGACTTGACAGATACGCAGTATTTT
abundance: few; j_gene: TRBJ2-5; v_gene: TRBV3-1; len: 15; d_gene: .; CDR3aa: CASSTRTPFGETQYF; CDR3nt: TGTGCCAGCAGCACGAGGACACCCTTCGGAGAGACCCAGTACTTC
abundance: few; j_gene: TRBJ1-1; v_gene: TRBV6-5; len: 13; d_gene: TRBD1; CDR3aa: CASRGDRGREAFF; CDR3nt: TGTGCCAGCAGGGGAGACAGGGGACGTGAAGCTTTCTTT
abundance: .; j_gene: TRBJ1-5; v_gene: TRBV21-1; len: 18; d_gene: .; CDR3aa: CASSRTRRTGQADQPQHF; CDR3nt: TGTGCCAGCAGCCGAACCCGGAGGACCGGACAGGCTGATCAGCCCCAGCATTTT
abundance: many; j_gene: TRBJ2-1; v_gene: TRBV20-1; len: 9; d_gene: .; CDR3aa: CSPRGEQFF; CDR3nt: TGCAGTCCTCGTGGTGAGCAGTTCTTC
abundance: few; j_gene: TRBJ1-4; v_gene: TRBV28; len: 13; d_gene: TRBD1; CDR3aa: CASRRQGREKLFF; CDR3nt: TGTGCCAGCAGACGACAGGGGCGTGAAAAACTGTTTTTT
abundance: few; j_gene: TRBJ1-5; v_gene: TRBV5-1; len: 14; d_gene: .; CDR3aa: CASSSDGLNQPQHF; CDR3nt: TGCGCCAGCAGCTCGGACGGCCTCAATCAGCCCCAGCATTTT
abundance: .; j_gene: TRBJ1-1; v_gene: TRBV20-1; len: 14; d_gene: TRBD1; CDR3aa: CSTKQDRARTEAFF; CDR3nt: TGCAGTACGAAACAAGACAGGGCCAGGACTGAAGCTTTCTTT
abundance: .; j_gene: TRBJ1-2; v_gene: TRBV12-3/TRBV12-4; len: 13; d_gene: .; CDR3aa: CASNLGGSYGYTF; CDR3nt: TGTGCCAGCAACCTAGGGGGTAGCTATGGCTACACCTTC
abundance: many; j_gene: TRBJ2-7; v_gene: TRBV4-2; len: 14; d_gene: .; CDR3aa: CASSQEGPIYEQYF; CDR3nt: TGTGCCAGCAGCCAAGAAGGGCCGATCTACGAGCAGTACTTC
abundance: few; j_gene: TRBJ2-1; v_gene: TRBV7-3; len: 21; d_gene: TRBD2; CDR3aa: CASSLKSASGGAGGSYNEQFF; CDR3nt: TGTGCCAGCAGCTTAAAGTCTGCTAGCGGGGGGGCCGGGGGCTCCTACAATGAGCAGTTCTTC
abundance: few; j_gene: TRBJ2-1; v_gene: TRBV20-1; len: 21; d_gene: TRBD2; CDR3aa: CSARDYGRTSGGAFSYNEQFF; CDR3nt: TGCAGTGCTAGAGACTACGGCAGAACTAGCGGGGGGGCTTTTTCCTACAATGAGCAGTTCTTC
abundance: .; j_gene: TRBJ1-5; v_gene: TRBV6-5; len: 16; d_gene: TRBD1; CDR3aa: CASSSSPTGYNQPQHF; CDR3nt: TGTGCCAGCAGTTCGTCCCCGACAGGGTACAATCAGCCCCAGCATTTT
abundance: few; j_gene: TRBJ2-1; v_gene: TRBV6-6; len: 14; d_gene: .; CDR3aa: CASSYVGPSYEQYF; CDR3nt: TGTGCCAGCAGTTACGTAGGGCCCTCCTACGAGCAGTACTTT